The source of this T cell receptor (beta chain) is a study of blood T cell repertoires in COVID-19 (dated by TCRdb to about 2020). General notes on the study: Samples from collaborators originated in the United States, Italy and Spain and spanned both the acute and convalescent phases of COVID-19. The prospective study material was composed of cDNA or gDNA derived from T cells, B-cell-depleted T cells, or PBMCs. The dataset comprised deeply sampled blood TCRbeta repertoires from subjects exposed to, actively infected with, or recovered from COVID-19. The repertoires were released in a freely available public database meant as a resource for research on the immune response to SARS-CoV-2. The samples were drawn from two sources: the first 160 participants of the ongoing ImmuneRACE study, and 1,000 to 1,500 subjects contributed by 6 global collaborators. Nearly every sample came with metadata listing a de-identified subject ID, COVID-19 status, age in years and sex. Where available, HLA class I and class II types were taken from metadata supplied by the sample provider and were not determined by assay-based typing.

V and J are truncated by 2 bases and 4 bases respectively, leaving an intervening sequence of 15 bases. Counted from cysteine to phenylalanine, this CDR3 has 16 amino acids. Just CDR3 DNA is preserved here, 48 bases in frame from base 1. In the germline V gene, CDR1 corresponds to SNHLY and CDR2 to FYNNEI. TCRbeta CDR3 regions were amplified from genomic DNA by means of the immunoSEQ Assay, a bias-controlled multiplex PCR. The authors' pipeline ran thus. The number of nucleated cells in each sample was estimated by amplification of reference gene primers within the assay. To quantify the absolute abundance of each unique TCRbeta CDR3 rearrangement, sequence reads were collapsed and filtered. For each sample, productive Simpson clonality was calculated as the square root of Simpson's diversity index over productive rearrangements. Here the immuneACCESS table is served through TCRdb, limited to in-frame sequences with V and J called. Missing clones are a known gap in these copies; in checked studies unresolved V genes cover under half, and the rest lacks a known reason. The D gene and trimming were derived from the DNA, and the V and J assignments and clone size from that table. This sample holds approximately 160,000 clones; around 85% were observed only once. The top ten clones comprise 1% to 1.5% of the sample.

About this clone: Its target antigen remains unknown. Base qualities are not provided; no much larger clone lies one nucleotide away.

The investigation overall reported the following: The quantity of clinical and demographic metadata differed by source and by participant and was supplied without curation.

Another Seattle source contributed samples from volunteer blood donors who had recovered from COVID-19. Whole blood was collected in K2EDTA tubes by collaborating institutions according to the institutions' own protocols. For TCRbeta analysis, collaborators shipped samples in one of three forms: frozen whole blood, isolated PBMCs, or DNA extracted from either of those sample types. The receptor comes from a man aged 55 to 70 who had recovered from COVID-19. The chain links TRBV2 with TRBJ1-3; the D gene is perhaps TRBD1, from 5 matching bases. What was sequenced was peripheral blood. The nucleotide sequence is TGTGCCAGCAGTGAACGGCAGGGTGGTATGGGAAACACCATATATTTT. The translation is CASSERQGGMGNTIYF. The variable domain in full, with residues beyond the CDR3 obtained from the reference TRBV2 and TRBJ1-3 genes, is EPEVTQTPSHQVTQMGQEVILRCVPISNHLYFYWYRQILGQKVEFLVSFYNNEISEKSEIFDDQFSVERPDGSNFTLKIRSTKLEDSAMYFCASSERQGGMGNTIYFGEGSWLTVV.